Listed below are T cell receptor beta chains from one sample, sequenced in a study of blood T cells in healthy people across ages. MiXCR, run by TCRdb on the 5' RACE reads, gives a single entry per CDR3 protein. The sample contains 1.8 million or so distinct CDR3 sequences, about 39% of which appear only once. The source material was blood. The receptors were gathered from a human donor in good health. CDR3s leave out the opening cysteine and the closing phenylalanine or tryptophan. The order of the fields is V gene, clone size, CDR3 protein. Clone size is shown for a subset of rows, as once, few, many or a class of expanded clone.

>TRBV15|-
ATSRGMSEKRF
>TRBV20-1|many
SAIAGGWGNEQF
>TRBV12-3/TRBV12-4|few
ASSRPGGNEQF
>TRBV7-2|-
ASSPASRGRKLF
>TRBV30|-
AWSPNPIFREQF
>TRBV6-2/TRBV6-3|-
ASNGDSYEQY
>TRBV7-2|-
ASSLDRYSTEAF
>TRBV28|few
ASSPREPQH
>TRBV6-5|few
ASSYGWTGANVLT
>TRBV20-1|-
SATRGTTNEKLF
>TRBV29-1|few
SAASVLNTEAF
>TRBV7-2|few
ATKGGSSYEQY
>TRBV20-1|-
SARGPSLAGAAQY
>TRBV20-1|-
SAGGRTNGYT
>TRBV18|-
ASSRGQIGSGNEQF
>TRBV29-1|-
SVALAGGNEQY
>TRBV19|-
ASSIGGVTQY
>TRBV7-9|few
ASSLAPSQTQY
>TRBV10-3|few
AISDLEGSNEQF
>TRBV7-8|-
ASSPLPLITTQY
>TRBV27|few
ASSSHRGNTDTQY
>TRBV7-2|-
ASSFAVSYNSPLH
>TRBV7-9|-
ASNLDGELF
>TRBV4-2|-
ASSQDLQGAKTEAF
>TRBV12-5|-
ASGLGTALGQPQH
>TRBV3-1|-
ASSQLDSSTF
>TRBV28|-
AGSPSGGIADTQY
>TRBV20-1|few
SARSFGGVNNEQF
>TRBV7-9|few
ASSSWELNQPQH
>TRBV4-3|-
ASSPQNPVGSYNEQF
>TRBV9|few
ASSVAINQPQH
>TRBV5-1|-
ASSLVQNSYNEQF
>TRBV7-2|few
ASSLTVNGKLF
>TRBV20-1|-
SARDVDREQF
>TRBV27|few
ASSFSPALGARSGYT
>TRBV29-1|-
SVQPDRSWNTEAF
>TRBV5-1|-
ASSFGADNEQF
>TRBV7-8|few
ASSLANRAYNEQF
>TRBV7-2|few
ASSSGTEVYGYT
>TRBV11-1|-
ASSLVRVASEQF
>TRBV20-1|-
SASAPTAGRNTEAF
>TRBV12-3/TRBV12-4|-
ASTRRGVTNYGYT
>TRBV7-9|few
ASSFRTASPYEQY
>TRBV20-1|many
SASSVGGPYNEQF